The 24 T cell receptor beta chains reported below all come from one sample, sequenced in a study of blood T cells in healthy people across ages. Through a sample-barcoded 5' primer and a J-beta primer mix, a second PCR was run for about 6 to 12 cycles. TCRdb re-called the 5' RACE reads with MiXCR, one entry per CDR3 protein. Of more than 600,000 distinct CDR3 sequences in the sample, 20% to 25% were seen once. These data were also filed under a second study, of T cells of mothers and their children.

The sequenced sample consisted of blood. These receptors were obtained from a boy under 18 in good health.

The chain is built from TRBV5-6 and TRBJ2-1; D possibly corresponds to TRBD1 (6 bases). The J call is uncertain, as TRBJ2-7 better fits the DNA end. Germline V gives CDR1 SGHDT, CDR2 YYEEEE. The CDR3 loop spans 17 amino acids. CDR3 nucleotide sequence: TGTGCCAGCAGCTTGCCAACCGGGACATACTCAACCTACGAGCAGTACTTC. This codes for CASSLPTGTYSTYEQYF.

The CDR3 region has the DNA TGTGCCAGCAGCAAAGATAGCGGGGGGGCCTTCTATGAGCAGTTCTTC. Protein: CASSKDSGGAFYEQFF. This rearrangement joins TRBV7-3 to TRBJ2-5, with 11 nucleotides matching TRBD2. The J call could be wrong; TRBJ2-1 is a better fit for the DNA end. Germline CDR1 reads SGHTA; CDR2 reads FQGTGA. CDR3 length: 16 amino acids.

This clonotype appeared a few times. V and J are TRBV7-2 and TRBJ1-3, with D maybe TRBD1 (5 bases). The ends were cut back, 6 bases at V and 0 bases at J, with 21 bases in the middle. The germline V gene has CDR1 SGHTA and CDR2 FQGNSA. The CDR3 consists of 18 residues. This CDR3 is CASRPGHYRGSSGNTIYF. In DNA form, the CDR3 reads TGTGCCAGCAGACCGGGCCACTATAGGGGATCCTCTGGAAACACCATATATTTT.

This clonotype was seen a handful of times. J is TRBJ2-1 and V is TRBV7-9, with 7 bases that match TRBD2. The CDR3 is 15 amino acids. Germline CDR1 SEHNR, CDR2 FQNEAQ (reference sequence). V shed 1 base and J 5 bases; nucleotides not matched to a gene: 5. CDR3 in amino acids: CASSLVPSGHNEQFF. In DNA, the CDR3 is TGTGCCAGCAGCTTAGTTCCTAGCGGTCACAATGAGCAGTTCTTC.

V usage is TRBV7-2 and J usage is TRBJ2-5; TRBD2 matches at 12 bases. The closer fit of TRBJ2-7 to the DNA end suggests the J call may be wrong. Germline V gives CDR1 SGHTA, CDR2 FQGNSA. There are 15 residues in the CDR3. Written as DNA, the CDR3 is TGTGCCAGCAGCTTCCTAGCGGGGGGGCTCTACGAGCAGTACTTC. Residues: CASSFLAGGLYEQYF.

V and J are TRBV6-5 and TRBJ1-1; D uncertain. The CDR3 contains 13 residues. Germline CDR1 and CDR2: MNHEY and SVGAGI. Trimming took 0 bases from V and 11 from J, leaving 13 bases between them. CDR3 bases: TGTGCCAGCAGTTACTCGACCGGGCAACGGGCTTTCTTT. Protein product: CASSYSTGQRAFF.

For this clonotype: Mismatch with germline at one junction end may stem from a read error. The chain couples TRBV12-3 or TRBV12-4 to TRBJ1-5, with 12 nucleotides matching TRBD1. The CDR3 length is 16 residues. The CDR3 sequence is CAGSPGTGGFNQPQHF. The CDR3 coding sequence is TGTGCCGGCAGTCCAGGGACAGGGGGCTTCAATCAGCCCCAGCATTTT.

This clonotype was detected a few times. The chain links TRBV29-1 to TRBJ2-7, with D unresolved. V was clipped by 4 bases and J by 6 bases, with 13 bases between them. The germline CDR1 and CDR2 sequences are SQVTM and ANQGSEA. This CDR3 has 12 amino acids. CDR3 residues: CSVGLGFAEQYF. DNA of the CDR3: TGCAGCGTTGGTCTGGGTTTTGCCGAGCAGTACTTC.

This clonotype has only a few counts. The genes are TRBV7-2 and TRBJ2-7, with D perhaps given as TRBD1 or TRBD2 (6 bases each). The CDR3 is made up of 15 amino acids. Germline CDR1 and CDR2: SGHTA and FQGNSA. The V end was cut by 1 base, the J end by 2 bases, with 12 bases between. This CDR3 is CASSLEGGPPYEQYF. The CDR3 DNA reads as TGTGCCAGCAGCTTAGAAGGGGGGCCGCCCTACGAGCAGTACTTC. Together with reference TRBV7-2 and TRBJ2-7, the CDR3 gives the full variable domain: GAGVSQSPSNKVTEKGKDVELRCDPISGHTALYWYRQSLGQGLEFLIYFQGNSAPDKSGLPSDRFSAERTGGSVSTLTIQRTQQEDSAVYLCASSLEGGPPYEQYFGPGTRLTVT.

This clonotype was recorded a few times. The rearrangement joins TRBV3-1 to TRBJ2-7; D could derive from TRBD1 or TRBD2 (5 bases each). The CDR3 has 15 amino acids. The germline V and J ends were trimmed by 3 bases and 3 bases, with 15 bases remaining between them. The V gene's germline CDR1 is LGHDT and CDR2 YNNKEL (reference sequence). The CDR3 here is CASSQPGLLDYEQYF. CDR3 sequence (DNA): TGTGCCAGCAGCCAGCCGGGGCTGCTCGACTACGAGCAGTACTTC.

This clonotype was recorded a few times. V is TRBV7-8 and J is TRBJ2-1; 7 bases match TRBD1. Germline CDR1 and CDR2: SGHVS and FQNEAQ. With V trimmed by 5 bases and J by 4 bases, 11 bases remained unmatched. The CDR3 extends over 16 amino acids. The CDR3 DNA follows: TGTGCCAGCAGCCTTCGGACAGGCGGGCCTTACAATGAGCAGTTCTTC. It specifies CASSLRTGGPYNEQFF.

V and J are TRBV9 and TRBJ2-5; TRBD1 matches at 7 bases. Judging by the DNA end, TRBJ2-1 fits better; the J call may be wrong. Per germline, CDR1 SGDLS and CDR2 YYNGEE. The CDR3 consists of 16 residues. CDR3 loop: CASSAMDRSFSDEQFF. The CDR3 coding sequence is TGTGCCAGCAGCGCTATGGACAGGTCGTTCTCCGATGAGCAGTTCTTC.

This chain links TRBV27 with TRBJ2-5; D uncertain. The DNA matches TRBJ2-7 better at its end, which makes the J call doubtful. The CDR3 runs to 15 residues. Germline V gene lookup returns CDR1 MNHEY and CDR2 SMNVEV (reference sequence). CDR3 nucleotides: TGTGCCAGCAGTTTATCAGACCCTTCCCACTACGAGCAGTACTTC. It codes for CASSLSDPSHYEQYF.

This clonotype was counted only a few times. An end of the junction differs from the germline gene, which may be a read error. The V and J genes are TRBV7-9 and TRBJ1-2; D is undetermined. Germline V CDR1 and CDR2: SEHNR, FQNEAQ (reference sequence). This CDR3 region has 13 residues. The chain's CDR3 is CASSSEDGFGHTF. The CDR3 bases are TGTGCCAGCAGCTCCGAGGACGGGTTTGGCCACACCTTC. Full variable domain (outside the CDR3, taken from reference TRBV7-9 and TRBJ1-2): DTGVSQNPRHKITKRGQNVTFRCDPISEHNRLYWYRQTLGQGPEFLTYFQNEAQLEKSRLLSDRFSAERPKGSFSTLEIQRTEQGDSAMYLCASSSEDGFGHTFGSGTRLTVV.

This clonotype occurred a few times. A read error may produce the germline difference seen at one junction end. The DNA of the CDR3 is TGTGCCAGCAGCCAAGTTGGGGCGCCTGGCTACACTTTC. Its translation is CASSQVGAPGYTF. The chain combines TRBV4-2 with TRBJ1-2, with a weak D call TRBD1 (5 bases). The CDR3 totals 13 residues. Germline values: CDR1 LGHNA, CDR2 YNFKEQ.

This clonotype was detected a few times. The chain links TRBV28 to TRBJ2-1, with 7 bases identical to TRBD1. Germline V CDR1 and CDR2: MDHEN, SYDVKM. The length of the CDR3 is 16 residues. The junction had 16 bases not matched to a gene; V was cut back by 7 bases and J by 7 bases. In DNA, the CDR3 is TGTGCCAGCACCTCCCTGGGCCAGGGGGTCAAGAATGAGCAGTTCTTC. As protein: CASTSLGQGVKNEQFF.

The table lists this clonotype with a few counts. This chain connects TRBV6-5 to TRBJ1-1, with unresolved D. CDR3 length equals 14 residues. Trimming removed 0 bases at V and 1 base at J, with 6 bases between. Germline CDR1 and CDR2: MNHEY and SVGAGI. This CDR3 reads CASSYSEENTEAFF. The CDR3 DNA reads as TGTGCCAGCAGTTACTCGGAGGAGAACACTGAAGCTTTCTTT.

The sample holds a few counts of this clonotype. V and J are TRBV20-1 and TRBJ2-5; 10 bases line up with TRBD1. The J call is in doubt because the DNA end fits TRBJ2-7 better. The CDR3 length is 15 residues. CDR1 and CDR2 from the germline V gene are DFQATT and SNEGSKA (reference sequence). Here the CDR3 DNA reads TGCAGTGCTAAAACCGACAGGGGGCTATTCTACGAGCAGTACTTC. It translates to CSAKTDRGLFYEQYF.

The chain combines TRBV25-1 with TRBJ1-6; D is unclear. The CDR3 runs to 15 residues. The ends were cut back, 3 bases at V and 2 bases at J, with 8 bases in the middle. Germline loops: CDR1 MGHDK, CDR2 SYGVNS. CDR3: CASSEQSPYNSPLHF. Here the CDR3 DNA reads TGTGCCAGCAGTGAGCAGTCTCCCTATAATTCACCCCTCCACTTT.

The table lists this clonotype with a few counts. This sequence joins TRBV29-1 and TRBJ1-2, with 8 bases identical to TRBD1. V gave up 0 bases and J gave up 8 bases; unmatched junction bases: 5. Germline values: CDR1 SQVTM, CDR2 ANQGSEA. This CDR3 has 13 residues. This chain's CDR3 is CSVEDETGEGYTF. The CDR3 region has the DNA TGCAGCGTTGAAGATGAGACAGGGGAAGGCTACACCTTC.

This chain joins TRBV6-1 and TRBJ2-1, with 11 bases that match TRBD1. Judging by the DNA end, TRBJ2-5 fits better; the J call may be wrong. The CDR3 extends over 17 amino acids. CDR1 is MNHNS and CDR2 is SASEGT in the germline V gene. The CDR3 DNA sequence: TGTGCCAGCAGTGCGACCGGGACAGGGGGAAGTGGGGAGACCCAGTACTTC. Encoded protein: CASSATGTGGSGETQYF.

The CDR3 here is CASSPSRLAHTQYF. CDR3 nucleotides: TGTGCCAGCAGCCCTTCCCGACTAGCACATACGCAGTATTTT. V usage is TRBV11-3 and J usage is TRBJ2-3, with 7 bases matching TRBD2. Germline CDR1 SGHNT, CDR2 YENEEA. V shed 5 bases, J shed 7 bases, and the junction held 9 bases outside the gene matches. The CDR3 consists of 14 residues.

The rearrangement links TRBV10-3 to TRBJ1-1, with unresolved D. The germline V gene has CDR1 ENHRY and CDR2 SYGVKD. The CDR3 is 14 residues long. Deletions cut 4 bases from V and 1 base from J, with 10 bases between. The CDR3 here is CAISGAGTNTEAFF. The CDR3, as DNA: TGTGCCATCAGTGGCGCGGGCACGAACACTGAAGCTTTCTTT.

This clonotype was detected ten times or more. This chain joins TRBV20-1 and TRBJ2-7; D unclear. The CDR3 runs to 13 residues. Germline values: CDR1 DFQATT, CDR2 SNEGSKA (reference sequence). With 6 bases removed from V and 5 bases from J, the gap between germline ends came to 17 bases. The CDR3 region has the DNA TGCAGTGCGCTGTCACTGGGGAAGGACGAGCAGTACTTC. It translates to CSALSLGKDEQYF.